This passage covers 14 T cell receptor beta chains from one sample sequenced in a study of blood T cell repertoires in COVID-19. Sequencing was performed with immunoSEQ multiplex PCR; in TCRdb, only in-frame clones are kept and a portion is missing. The table lists 160,000 or so clones, 82% of them singletons, with 8.4% in the top ten. The material sequenced was peripheral blood. Receptors originate from a woman between 70 and 85 years old with acute or convalescent COVID-19.

V usage is TRBV2 and J usage is TRBJ2-5; possibly TRBD1 for D (6 bases). V shed 6 bases and J shed 4 bases, with 12 bases lying between them. The CDR3 is 13 amino acids. Germline V gives CDR1 SNHLY, CDR2 FYNNEI. CDR3 in amino acids: CASRQGFGETQYF. CDR3 bases: TGTGCCAGCAGGCAGGGGTTCGGAGAGACCCAGTACTTC.

In this sample, this clone turned up once. This rearrangement joins TRBV29-1 to TRBJ2-2; perhaps TRBD1 as D (5 bases). V was cut by 4 bases and J by 6 bases, with 12 bases left in between. The CDR3 contains 13 residues. CDR1 and CDR2 (germline): SQVTM, ANQGSEA. The CDR3 bases are TGCAGCGTTGTAAGGGGTGGCGCCGGGGAGCTGTTTTTT. Amino acids: CSVVRGGAGELFF.

The V gene is TRBV5-1, the J gene TRBJ2-1; D uncertain. V lost 6 bases to trimming and J lost 7 bases, with 14 bases between them. Germline values: CDR1 SGHRS, CDR2 YFSETQ. This CDR3 contains 13 residues. CDR3 DNA sequence: TGCGCCAGCAACGACGTTTCGGAGAATGAGCAGTTCTTC. Translation gives CASNDVSENEQFF.

This chain links TRBV28 with TRBJ2-2, with 8 bases that match TRBD1. V dropped 8 bases and J dropped 3; count of bases not matched to a gene: 5. There are 14 residues in the CDR3. Germline V CDR1 and CDR2: MDHEN, SYDVKM. The DNA of the CDR3 is TGTGCCAGCGCAGGGGGCGGGTACACCGGGGAGCTGTTTTTT. Amino acid sequence: CASAGGGYTGELFF.

The chain is built from TRBV5-1 and TRBJ1-2, with TRBD1 matching 8 bases. Germline values: CDR1 SGHRS, CDR2 YFSETQ. With 2 bases clipped from V and 3 bases from J, the junction kept 9 bases outside the gene matches. The CDR3 covers 16 residues. This CDR3 is CASSLDRGLEDYGYTF. The CDR3 region has the DNA TGCGCCAGCAGCTTAGACAGGGGCCTAGAGGACTATGGCTACACCTTC.

The genes are TRBV27 and TRBJ2-7; 10 bases line up with TRBD1. Looked up from germline, CDR1 is MNHEY and CDR2 is SMNVEV (reference sequence). The CDR3 totals 17 residues. Unmatched junction bases numbered 15, after V lost 10 bases and J lost 0 bases. The CDR3 spells CATKRTGGVGASYEQYF. The DNA of the CDR3 is TGTGCCACCAAAAGGACAGGGGGTGTCGGGGCCTCCTACGAGCAGTACTTC.

V gene TRBV18 combines with J gene TRBJ1-4; a possible D gene is TRBD1 (6 bases). V lost 4 bases and J lost 2, with 14 bases in between. Germline assignment: CDR1 KGHSH and CDR2 LQKENI. CDR3 length equals 16 residues. This chain's CDR3 is CASSQETGNTNEKLFF. CDR3 nucleotide sequence: TGTGCCAGCTCACAAGAAACAGGGAATACTAATGAAAAACTGTTTTTT.

A few counts support this clone. The chain links TRBV19 to TRBJ1-5; D gene ambiguous. Germline V gene sequence: CDR1 LNHDA, CDR2 SQIVND (reference sequence). The CDR3 spans 15 residues. V lost 10 bases and J lost 0, with 16 bases in between. DNA of the CDR3: TGTGCCATCTCGGCGGTTGGGTATAGCAATCAGCCCCAGCATTTT. Amino acid sequence: CAISAVGYSNQPQHF.

The V gene is TRBV30, the J gene TRBJ1-5; a possible D gene is TRBD1 (6 bases). CDR1 GTSNPN and CDR2 SVGIG come from the germline V gene (reference sequence). Between the trimmed V and J ends, which lost 4 bases and 5 bases, there was a span of 12 bases. The CDR3 is made up of 13 amino acids. The CDR3 DNA reads as TGTGCCTGGACACAGGGTTCCGATCAGCCCCAGCATTTT. This encodes CAWTQGSDQPQHF. Based on the CDR3 plus reference TRBV30 and TRBJ1-5, the full variable domain is SQTIHQWPATLVQPVGSPLSLECTVEGTSNPNLYWYRQAAGRGLQLLFYSVGIGQISSEVPQNLSASRPQDRQFILSSKKLLLSDSGFYLCAWTQGSDQPQHFGDGTRLSIL.

CDR3 protein: CASSEGQGVYYGYTF. CDR3 DNA: TGTGCCAGCAGTGAAGGGCAGGGGGTCTACTATGGCTACACCTTC. The chain is built from TRBV2 and TRBJ1-2, with 7 bases that match TRBD1. V was pared by 1 base and J by 3 bases, with 5 bases of the junction left unmatched. Germline values: CDR1 SNHLY, CDR2 FYNNEI. This CDR3 comprises 15 residues.

This clone was observed a handful of times. The chain is built from TRBV28 and TRBJ2-7; the match to TRBD1 covers 10 bases. Per germline, CDR1 MDHEN and CDR2 SYDVKM. The trim removed 4 bases at V and 7 bases at J, leaving 7 bases unmatched. CDR3 size: 14 residues. In nucleotides, the CDR3 is TGTGCCAGCAGTTCCTCCGACAGGGGGCATGAGCAGTACTTC. Protein product: CASSSSDRGHEQYF.

The CDR3 DNA reads as TGTGCCTGGAGGGTGGGCAACGTGAACACTGAAGCTTTCTTT. The encoded protein is CAWRVGNVNTEAFF. The J gene is TRBJ1-1, the V gene TRBV30; D is undetermined. There are 14 residues in the CDR3. V was pared by 3 bases and J by 0 bases, with 11 bases between. CDR1 is GTSNPN, CDR2 SVGIG, per germline (reference sequence).

This clone was picked up a small number of times. The V gene is TRBV7-2, the J gene TRBJ2-2, with TRBD1 matching over 8 bases. Trimming took 8 bases from V and 5 from J; bases not matched to a gene: 10. The CDR3 is 15 amino acids. The germline V gene encodes CDR1 SGHTA and CDR2 FQGNSA. Written as DNA, the CDR3 is TGTGCCAGCGGACAAAGAACAGGGGGAACCGGGGAGCTGTTTTTT. Translation gives CASGQRTGGTGELFF.

The CDR3 sequence is CASSVGWGLVSEQFF. CDR3 DNA sequence: TGTGCCAGCAGCGTGGGATGGGGACTAGTAAGCGAGCAGTTCTTC. This sequence joins TRBV5-6 and TRBJ2-1, with TRBD2 matching over 8 bases. Germline-derived CDR1 and CDR2 are SGHDT and YYEEEE. The junction had 13 bases not matched to a gene; V was cut back by 4 bases and J by 10 bases. This CDR3 spans 15 amino acids.